This T cell receptor beta chain is drawn from a study of T cell responses to AZD1222 COVID-19 vaccine. Whole-study findings and limits: The peak T cell response came first, and repertoires were sampled only after it. Baseline seropositivity characterized only six or seven AZD1222 recipients.

Concerning this clone: Its cognate antigen is unknown.

Clones were read by immunoSEQ multiplex PCR, and TCRdb kept only the in-frame ones, dropping some. The repertoire consists of about 150,000 clones, with approximately 90% occurring once and the leading ten covering approximately 4.7%. The CDR3 spans 15 residues. V shed 0 bases and J shed 4 bases, with 10 bases lying between them. In germline, CDR1 is MGHRA, CDR2 YSYEKL. The chain employs TRBV4-1 and TRBJ1-3; unclear D gene. This material consisted of peripheral blood, taken on day 0 of AZD1222 vaccination. The clonotype originates from an adult in good health. CDR3 DNA: TGCGCCAGCAGCCAAGATCGTGGGTCCGGAAACACCATATATTTT. Its protein product is CASSQDRGSGNTIYF.